This record covers a single T cell receptor beta chain. The CDR3 has 12 residues. V was shortened by 8 bases and J by 15 bases, with 19 bases between the two germline ends. Germline lookup yields CDR1 SNHLY and CDR2 FYNNEI. This sample is part of a study of blood T cell repertoires in COVID-19. Whole-study context: The samples span acute and convalescent COVID-19 from the United States, Italy and Spain. PBMCs, B-cell-depleted T cells, or T cells were the source of the cDNA or gDNA that made up the material.

Per the authors' pipeline: Estimated nucleated cell counts came from reference gene primer amplification. Libraries were prepared by immunoSEQ multiplex PCR; TCRdb keeps only in-frame clonotypes and omits some of them. V, J and clone size are taken as reported in that table, and D and trimming were inferred from the DNA itself. This sample has under 75,000 clones, with about 81% found just once. V usage is TRBV2 and J usage is TRBJ1-4; D is unclear. The clonotype comes from a man aged 80 or over with acute or convalescent COVID-19. Sequenced sample: peripheral blood. Here the CDR3 reads CASYEQIPEVFF. The CDR3 region has the DNA TGTGCCAGCTACGAACAGATTCCGGAAGTGTTTTTT.